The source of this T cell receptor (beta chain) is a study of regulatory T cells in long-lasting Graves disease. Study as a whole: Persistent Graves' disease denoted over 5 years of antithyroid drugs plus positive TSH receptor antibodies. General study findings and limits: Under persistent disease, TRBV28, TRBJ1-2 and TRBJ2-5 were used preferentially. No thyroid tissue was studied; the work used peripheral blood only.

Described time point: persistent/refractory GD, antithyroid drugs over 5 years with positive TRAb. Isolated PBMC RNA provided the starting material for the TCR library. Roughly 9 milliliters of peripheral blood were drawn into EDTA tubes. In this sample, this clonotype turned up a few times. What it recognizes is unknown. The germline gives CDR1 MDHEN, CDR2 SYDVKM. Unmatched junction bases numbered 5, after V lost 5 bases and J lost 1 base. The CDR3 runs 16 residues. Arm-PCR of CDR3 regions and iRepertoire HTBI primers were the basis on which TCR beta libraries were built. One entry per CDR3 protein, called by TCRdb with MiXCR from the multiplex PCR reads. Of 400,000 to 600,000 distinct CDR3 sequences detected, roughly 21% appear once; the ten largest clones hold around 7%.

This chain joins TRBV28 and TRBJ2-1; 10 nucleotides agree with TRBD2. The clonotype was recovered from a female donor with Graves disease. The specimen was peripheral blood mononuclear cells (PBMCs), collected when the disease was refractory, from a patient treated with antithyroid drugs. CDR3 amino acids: CASSPISGRSYNEQFF. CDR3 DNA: TGTGCCAGCAGTCCCATTAGCGGGAGGTCCTACAATGAGCAGTTCTTC.